This record covers a single T cell receptor beta chain. Antigen unknown. This sample is drawn from a study of cytomegalovirus exposure and HLA in healthy donors. Study conclusions and caveats: As immune exposure information, only CMV serostatus was available.

Looked up from germline, CDR1 is MRHNA and CDR2 is SNTAGT. The CDR3 consists of 13 residues. The V and J ends lost 5 bases and 4 bases respectively, with 9 bases between them. The primer mix had 60 Vbeta and 13 Jbeta primers. The assay was immunoSEQ multiplex PCR, and TCRdb's table has in-frame clones only and misses some. The sample lists about 150,000 clones, approximately 81% occurring once. The chain recombines TRBV6-4 with TRBJ2-1; weak D call: TRBD1 (6 bases). Sequenced sample: PBMCs. The clonotype originates from a man aged 18 to 30 in good health and CMV-seronegative. This CDR3 reads CASSIGQYNEQFF. CDR3 coding DNA: TGTGCCAGCAGTATAGGACAGTACAATGAGCAGTTCTTC.